The present TCR beta chain was sequenced within a study of blood T cell repertoires in COVID-19. Study context: Spain, Italy and the United States supplied samples that represented acute and convalescent COVID-19.

Repertoires were generated with immunoSEQ multiplex PCR, while TCRdb's copy carries only in-frame clones and drops some. The table shows roughly 200,000 clones, with around nine tenths occurring only once. The V and J ends lost 2 bases and 5 bases respectively, with 15 bases between them. This CDR3 is built from 16 residues. Germline V gives CDR1 MNHNY, CDR2 SVGAGI (reference sequence). The receptor was isolated from a man in his sixties who had recovered from COVID-19. Sequencing was performed on peripheral blood. The V call is TRBV6-6, the J call TRBJ2-2; D might be TRBD2 (6 bases). The CDR3 sequence is CASSYGGMGGTGELFF. The DNA for the CDR3 is TGTGCCAGCAGTTACGGCGGGATGGGCGGAACCGGGGAGCTGTTTTTT.